One and the same sample provided the 5 T cell receptor beta chains below, sequenced in a study of the immune and genomic landscape of osteosarcoma. Here immunoSEQ multiplex PCR was the method, and the copy in TCRdb shows in-frame clones only, minus some. Found here are roughly 5,100 clones, 70% to 85% of them singletons; the top ten hold roughly 6.2%. Primary, local recurrence and metastasis osteosarcoma tumors were taken after treatment from poor-prognosis patients. The sample taken for sequencing was osteosarcoma tumor tissue from the lung. The receptors were gathered from a human donor with osteosarcoma.

J is TRBJ2-1 and V is TRBV5-6, with 13 bases lining up with TRBD2. The CDR3 runs to 18 residues. From germline, CDR1 is SGHDT and CDR2 YYEEEE. Trimming removed 2 bases from V and 0 bases from J; junction bases left unmatched: 5. The CDR3 sequence: CASSLGLAGVTSYNEQFF. Written as DNA, the CDR3 is TGTGCCAGCAGCTTAGGACTAGCGGGAGTTACCTCCTACAATGAGCAGTTCTTC.

This clone was counted once. CDR3 nucleotides: TGTGCCTGGAGTTTGGCAGGGGGGACTCTACGGGAAAAACTGTTTTTT. Translation: CAWSLAGGTLREKLFF. The chain is built from TRBV30 and TRBJ1-4; 7 bases match TRBD1. This CDR3 spans 16 amino acids. J gave up 8 bases and V 2 bases, and 14 bases lay outside the gene matches. Germline values: CDR1 GTSNPN, CDR2 SVGIG (reference sequence).

CDR3 residues: CASSPLPGLAGREQYF. The CDR3 coding sequence is TGCGCCAGCAGCCCACTCCCGGGACTAGCGGGAAGGGAGCAGTACTTC. The V gene is TRBV5-1, the J gene TRBJ2-7, with 13 bases lining up with TRBD2. CDR3 size: 16 residues. The V segment lost 4 bases and the J segment 7 bases; nucleotides outside the gene matches: 11. Germline V gene data show CDR1 as SGHRS and CDR2 as YFSETQ.

The J gene is TRBJ2-1, the V gene TRBV7-8; D possibly matches TRBD1 or TRBD2 (5 bases each). This CDR3 contains 12 residues. Germline lookup yields CDR1 SGHVS and CDR2 FQNEAQ. The V end was cut by 8 bases, the J end by 9 bases, with 14 bases between. The CDR3 is CASGHWDLEQFF. In DNA, the CDR3 is TGTGCCAGCGGGCACTGGGACCTTGAGCAGTTCTTC.

The CDR3 DNA follows: TGTGCCAGCAGCTCTTTCCCGGGACAGGGTGGCTACACCTTC. Amino acids: CASSSFPGQGGYTF. The V gene is TRBV7-4, the J gene TRBJ1-2; the match to TRBD1 covers 9 bases. Germline values: CDR1 SGHVT, CDR2 SQSDAQ. CDR3 length: 14 residues. V shed 4 bases, J shed 7 bases, and the junction held 7 bases outside the gene matches. Supplemented by reference TRBV7-4 and TRBJ1-2, the full variable domain reads GAGVSQSPRYKVAKRGRDVALRCDSISGHVTLYWYRQTLGQGSEVLTYSQSDAQRDKSGRPSGRFSAERPERSVSTLKIQRTEQGDSAVYLCASSSFPGQGGYTFGSGTRLTVV.